The clone carrying this T cell receptor beta chain was found a few times. What it binds is not known. Method: immunoSEQ multiplex PCR; TCRdb's copy keeps in-frame clones and lacks some. The data contain approximately 63,000 clones, roughly 85% of them singletons. V dropped 2 bases and J dropped 4 bases, with 12 bases sitting between them. The CDR3 contains 14 residues. Germline V gene lookup returns CDR1 SGHNT and CDR2 YYREEE (reference sequence). This sample is drawn from a study of OX40 agonist ivuxolimab in advanced cancers. Study results and limitations: Part of the nonresponder group also had normalized T-cell clonal expansion that was low. Among the least clonally expanded were partial responders at 0.1-3.0 mg/kg.

The chain links TRBV5-4 to TRBJ1-2, with a weak D call TRBD1 (5 bases). The source was CD4+ or CD8+ T cells sorted from blood, collected in a trial of the OX40 agonist ivuxolimab. The TCR comes from an adult with an advanced solid tumor such as melanoma, head and neck, liver or kidney cancer. This CDR3 reads CASSFPGLGYGYTF. The DNA for the CDR3 is TGTGCCAGCAGCTTTCCAGGGTTGGGCTATGGCTACACCTTC.